This TCR beta chain was found in a study of T cells after yellow fever vaccination. Study as a whole: SMART-Seq v4 Ultra Low Input prepared the low-cell-number fractions.

In the case of this clonotype: What it binds is unknown.

The CDR3 has 20 residues. From germline, CDR1 is SGHAT and CDR2 FQNNGV. J gave up 0 bases and V 5 bases, and 13 bases lay outside the gene matches. Whole-study results and caveats: Re-detected after boosting: most primary clones, almost 98% of CD4 and roughly 88% of CD8.

One entry per CDR3 protein results from TCRdb running MiXCR on the 5' RACE reads. The table has approximately 580,000 distinct CDR3 sequences, about 15% seen once. The sequencing here drew on PBMCs, taken more than 4 days after the first yellow fever vaccination. The receptor comes from a man between 18 and 29 years old who received the YFV17D yellow fever vaccine. The V call is TRBV11-2, the J call TRBJ2-1, with 13 bases aligning to TRBD2. As DNA, the CDR3 is TGTGCCAGCAGCCCAAGCCGGGGACTAGCGGGGCTAAGCTCCTACAATGAGCAGTTCTTC. Encoded protein: CASSPSRGLAGLSSYNEQFF.